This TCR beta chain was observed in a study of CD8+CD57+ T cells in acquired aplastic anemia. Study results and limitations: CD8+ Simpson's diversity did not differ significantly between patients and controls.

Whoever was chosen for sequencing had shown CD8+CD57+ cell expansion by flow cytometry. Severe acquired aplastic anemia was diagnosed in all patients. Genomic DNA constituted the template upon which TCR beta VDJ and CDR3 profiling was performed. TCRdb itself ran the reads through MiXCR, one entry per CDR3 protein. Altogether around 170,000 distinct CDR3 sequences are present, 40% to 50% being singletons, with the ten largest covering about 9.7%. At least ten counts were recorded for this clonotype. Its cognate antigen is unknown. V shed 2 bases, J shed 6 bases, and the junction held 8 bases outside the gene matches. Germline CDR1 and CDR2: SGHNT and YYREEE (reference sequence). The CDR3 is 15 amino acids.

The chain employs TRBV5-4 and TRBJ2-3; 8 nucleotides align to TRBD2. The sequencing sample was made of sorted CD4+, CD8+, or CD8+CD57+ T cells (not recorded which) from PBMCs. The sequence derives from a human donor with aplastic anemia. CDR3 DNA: TGTGCCAGCAGCTTCAAACTAGCGGTCCTCGATACGCAGTATTTT. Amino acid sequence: CASSFKLAVLDTQYF.